One sample yielded the 4 T cell receptor beta chains listed below, sequenced in a study of blood T cell repertoires in COVID-19. TCRdb keeps only in-frame clones here, not all; method: immunoSEQ multiplex PCR. The data show 97,000 or so clones, about 81% seen once. Sequenced: peripheral blood. The receptors here all came from a man older than 75 with acute or convalescent COVID-19.

The rearrangement joins TRBV7-2 to TRBJ2-1; D is unresolved. This CDR3 is 16 amino acids long. Trimming pared 1 base from V and 0 bases from J, leaving 10 bases between. Germline V gene lookup returns CDR1 SGHTA and CDR2 FQGNSA. CDR3: CASSLVPGNSYNEQFF. The CDR3 DNA reads TGTGCCAGCAGCTTAGTTCCAGGTAACTCCTACAATGAGCAGTTCTTC.

There are many counts of this clone. The chain has TRBV5-6 and TRBJ1-1; 7 bases are a match to TRBD1. Germline-derived CDR1 and CDR2 are SGHDT and YYEEEE. There are 15 residues in the CDR3. V lost 4 bases to trimming and J lost 1 base; unmatched junction nucleotides: 7. CDR3 coding DNA: TGTGCCAGCAGCACCCGGGACAGAGAGAACACTGAAGCTTTCTTT. Encoded protein: CASSTRDRENTEAFF.

The rearrangement links TRBV30 to TRBJ2-7, with 9 bases aligning to TRBD1. The trim removed 6 bases at V and 4 bases at J, leaving 4 bases unmatched. Germline V lookup: CDR1 GTSNPN, CDR2 SVGIG (reference sequence). The CDR3 loop spans 12 amino acids. CDR3 sequence: CACWTGDYEQYF. The CDR3 DNA follows: TGTGCCTGTTGGACAGGGGATTACGAGCAGTACTTC.

The chain couples TRBV6-5 to TRBJ1-2; 7 bases align to TRBD1. Germline CDR1 MNHEY, CDR2 SVGAGI. J lost 6 bases, V lost 6 bases, and 7 bases had no gene match. CDR3 length equals 13 residues. CDR3 DNA sequence: TGTGCCAGCAGGTTAGACAGGGCGGATGGCTACACCTTC. It encodes CASRLDRADGYTF.